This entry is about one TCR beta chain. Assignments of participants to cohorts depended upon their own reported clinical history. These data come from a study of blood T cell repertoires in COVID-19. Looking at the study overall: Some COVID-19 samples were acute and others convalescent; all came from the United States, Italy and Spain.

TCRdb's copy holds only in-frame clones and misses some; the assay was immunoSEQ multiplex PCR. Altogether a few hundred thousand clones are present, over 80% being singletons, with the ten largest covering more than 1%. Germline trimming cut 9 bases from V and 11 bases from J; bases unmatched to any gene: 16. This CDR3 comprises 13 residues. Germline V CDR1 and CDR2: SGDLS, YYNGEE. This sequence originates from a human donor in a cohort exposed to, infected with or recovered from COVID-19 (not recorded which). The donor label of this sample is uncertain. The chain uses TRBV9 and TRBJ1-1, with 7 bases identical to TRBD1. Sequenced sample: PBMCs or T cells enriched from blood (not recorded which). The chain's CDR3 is CAKHDRANVGAFF. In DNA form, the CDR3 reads TGTGCCAAACATGACAGGGCTAATGTGGGGGCTTTCTTT.